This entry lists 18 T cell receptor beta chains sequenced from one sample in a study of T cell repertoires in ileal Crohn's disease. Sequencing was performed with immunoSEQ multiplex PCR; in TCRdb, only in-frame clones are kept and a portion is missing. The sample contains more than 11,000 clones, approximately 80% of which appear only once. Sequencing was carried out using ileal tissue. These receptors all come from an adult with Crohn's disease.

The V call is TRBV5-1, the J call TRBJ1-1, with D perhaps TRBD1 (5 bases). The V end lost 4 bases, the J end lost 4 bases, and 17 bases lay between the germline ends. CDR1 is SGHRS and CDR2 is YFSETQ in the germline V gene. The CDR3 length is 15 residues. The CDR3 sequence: CASSRDSTRSTEAFF. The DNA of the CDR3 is TGCGCCAGCAGCCGGGACTCCACCCGCAGCACTGAAGCTTTCTTT.

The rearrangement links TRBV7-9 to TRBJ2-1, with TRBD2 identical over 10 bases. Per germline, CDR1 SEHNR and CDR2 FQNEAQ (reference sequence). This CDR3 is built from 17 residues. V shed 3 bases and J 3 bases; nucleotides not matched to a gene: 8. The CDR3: CASSLFVTSGNYNEQFF. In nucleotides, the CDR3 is TGTGCCAGCAGCTTGTTCGTAACTAGCGGGAACTACAATGAGCAGTTCTTC.

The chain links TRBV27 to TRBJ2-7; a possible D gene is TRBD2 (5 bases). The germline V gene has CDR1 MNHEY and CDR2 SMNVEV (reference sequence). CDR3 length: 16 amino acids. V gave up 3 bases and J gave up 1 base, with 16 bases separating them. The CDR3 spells CASSFLRAGLSYEQYF. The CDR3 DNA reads TGTGCCAGCAGTTTTCTTAGGGCGGGCCTATCCTACGAGCAGTACTTC.

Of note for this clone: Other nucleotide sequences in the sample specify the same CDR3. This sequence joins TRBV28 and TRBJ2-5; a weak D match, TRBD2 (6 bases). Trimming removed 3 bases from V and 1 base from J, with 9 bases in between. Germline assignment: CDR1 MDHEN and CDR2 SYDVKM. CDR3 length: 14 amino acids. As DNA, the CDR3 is TGTGCCAGCAGTTTTTCGGGGGTCCAAGAGACCCAGTACTTC. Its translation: CASSFSGVQETQYF.

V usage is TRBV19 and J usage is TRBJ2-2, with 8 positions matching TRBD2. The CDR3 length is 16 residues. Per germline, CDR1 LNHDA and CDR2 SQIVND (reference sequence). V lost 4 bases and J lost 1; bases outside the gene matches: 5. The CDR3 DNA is TGTGCCAGTAGTAGGCGAGCGGGAGAGAACACCGGGGAGCTGTTTTTT. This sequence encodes CASSRRAGENTGELFF.

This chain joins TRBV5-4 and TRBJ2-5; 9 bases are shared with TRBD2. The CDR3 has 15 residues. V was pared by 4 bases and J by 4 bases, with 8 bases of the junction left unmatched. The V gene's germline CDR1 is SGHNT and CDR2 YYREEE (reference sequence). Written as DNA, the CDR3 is TGTGCCAGCAGCCCCCCGCGGGGGGGCCTAGAGACCCAGTACTTC. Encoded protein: CASSPPRGGLETQYF.

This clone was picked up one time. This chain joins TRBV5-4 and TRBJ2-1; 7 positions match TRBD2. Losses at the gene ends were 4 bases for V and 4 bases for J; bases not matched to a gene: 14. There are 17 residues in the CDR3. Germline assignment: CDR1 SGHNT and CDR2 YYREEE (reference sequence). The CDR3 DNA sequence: TGTGCCAGCAGCCCACCCCCGCGGGCTAGCGGTTACAATGAGCAGTTCTTC. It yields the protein CASSPPPRASGYNEQFF.

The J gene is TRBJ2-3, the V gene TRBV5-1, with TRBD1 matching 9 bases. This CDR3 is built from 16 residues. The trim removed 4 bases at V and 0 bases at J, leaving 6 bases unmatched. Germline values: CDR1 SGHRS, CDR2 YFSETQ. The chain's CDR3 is CASSIGQGPSTDTQYF. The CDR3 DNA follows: TGCGCCAGCAGCATAGGACAGGGGCCGAGCACAGATACGCAGTATTTT.

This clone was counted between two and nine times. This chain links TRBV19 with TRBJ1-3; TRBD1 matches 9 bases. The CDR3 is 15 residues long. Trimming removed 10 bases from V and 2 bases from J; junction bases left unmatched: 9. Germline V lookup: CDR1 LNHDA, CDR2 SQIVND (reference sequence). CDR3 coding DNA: TGTGCCATCTCAAAAGGGACAGGGACTGGAAACACCATATATTTT. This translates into CAISKGTGTGNTIYF.

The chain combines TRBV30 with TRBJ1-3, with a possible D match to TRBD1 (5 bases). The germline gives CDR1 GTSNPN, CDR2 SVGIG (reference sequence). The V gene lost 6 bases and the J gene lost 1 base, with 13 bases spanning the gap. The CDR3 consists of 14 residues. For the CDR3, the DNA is TGTGCCTGCTCCACCGGGGGTTCTGGAAACACCATATATTTT. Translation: CACSTGGSGNTIYF. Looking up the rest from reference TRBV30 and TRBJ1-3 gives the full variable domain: SQTIHQWPATLVQPVGSPLSLECTVEGTSNPNLYWYRQAAGRGLQLLFYSVGIGQISSEVPQNLSASRPQDRQFILSSKKLLLSDSGFYLCACSTGGSGNTIYFGEGSWLTVV.

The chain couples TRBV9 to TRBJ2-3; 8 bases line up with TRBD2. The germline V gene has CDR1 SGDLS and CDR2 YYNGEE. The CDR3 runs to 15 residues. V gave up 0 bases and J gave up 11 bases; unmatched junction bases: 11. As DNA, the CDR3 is TGTGCCAGCAGCGTAGGGGCTAGCGGGTCGACTTTGCAGTATTTT. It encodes CASSVGASGSTLQYF.

The CDR3, as DNA: TGTGCCAGCATCCGGAGCGGGGGGGCAGAGACCCAGTACTTC. Translating it yields CASIRSGGAETQYF. This sequence joins TRBV2 and TRBJ2-5; 10 bases map to TRBD2. Germline V gene lookup returns CDR1 SNHLY and CDR2 FYNNEI. CDR3 length: 14 amino acids. Unmatched junction bases numbered 6, after V lost 7 bases and J lost 4 bases.

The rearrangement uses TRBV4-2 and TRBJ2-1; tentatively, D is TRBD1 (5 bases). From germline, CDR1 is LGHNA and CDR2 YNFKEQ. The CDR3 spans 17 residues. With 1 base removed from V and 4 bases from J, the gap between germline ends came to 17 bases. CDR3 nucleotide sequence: TGTGCCAGCAGCCAAGTTGGGGAAGGGGCTTCTTACAATGAGCAGTTCTTC. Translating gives CASSQVGEGASYNEQFF.

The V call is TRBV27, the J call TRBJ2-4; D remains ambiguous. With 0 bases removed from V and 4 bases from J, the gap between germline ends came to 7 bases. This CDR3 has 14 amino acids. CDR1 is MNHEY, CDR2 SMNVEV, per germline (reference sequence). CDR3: CASSLSFRKNIQYF. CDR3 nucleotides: TGTGCCAGCAGTTTATCGTTCAGAAAAAACATTCAGTACTTC.

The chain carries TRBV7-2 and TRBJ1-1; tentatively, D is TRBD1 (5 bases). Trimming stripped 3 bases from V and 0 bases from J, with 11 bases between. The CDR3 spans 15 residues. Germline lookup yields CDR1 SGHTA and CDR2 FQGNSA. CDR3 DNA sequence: TGTGCCAGCAGCTTTAACAGGATAATGAACACTGAAGCTTTCTTT. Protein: CASSFNRIMNTEAFF.

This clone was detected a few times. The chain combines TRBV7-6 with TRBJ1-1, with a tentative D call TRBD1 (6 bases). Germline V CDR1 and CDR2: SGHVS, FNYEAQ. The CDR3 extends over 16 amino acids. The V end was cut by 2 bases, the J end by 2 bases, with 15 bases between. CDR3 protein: CASSLYGGAENTEAFF. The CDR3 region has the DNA TGTGCCAGCAGCTTATATGGGGGCGCAGAAAACACTGAAGCTTTCTTT.

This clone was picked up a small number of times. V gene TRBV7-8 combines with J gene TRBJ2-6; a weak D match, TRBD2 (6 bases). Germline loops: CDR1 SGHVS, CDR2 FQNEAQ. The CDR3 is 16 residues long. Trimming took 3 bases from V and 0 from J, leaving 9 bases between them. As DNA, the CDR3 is TGTGCCAGCAGCTTGACTAGAGCCTCTGGGGCCAACGTCCTGACTTTC. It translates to CASSLTRASGANVLTF.

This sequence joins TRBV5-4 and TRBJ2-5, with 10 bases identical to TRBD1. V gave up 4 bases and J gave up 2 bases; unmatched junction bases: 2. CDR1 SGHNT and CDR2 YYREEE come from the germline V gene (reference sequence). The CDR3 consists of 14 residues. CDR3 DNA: TGTGCCAGCAGCGAGGGACAGGGGCAAGAGACCCAGTACTTC. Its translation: CASSEGQGQETQYF.